Here is one T cell receptor beta chain with its context. The antigen is not known. This sample was included in a study of cytomegalovirus exposure and HLA in healthy donors. Study as a whole: The approximately 670 first-cohort repertoires and the 130 or so validation repertoires shared the same platform, a later analysis reported.

The donors were members of the roughly 120-subject validation cohort (separate from the approximately 670-subject first cohort). This CDR3 contains 16 residues. The germline V gene encodes CDR1 SGHNT and CDR2 YYREEE (reference sequence). V gave up 0 bases and J gave up 8 bases, with 18 bases separating them. Broader study findings: The TCR clusters that emerged in the first cohort tended, a later analysis found, to co-occur in the roughly 120 validation repertoires.

The repertoire was sequenced with immunoSEQ multiplex PCR; TCRdb's copy has only in-frame clones and lacks some. The sample includes roughly 120,000 clones, about 92% of them seen just once. V is TRBV5-4 and J is TRBJ2-1; D is perhaps TRBD1 (5 bases). The sample taken for sequencing was PBMCs. This clonotype originated in a woman aged 18-30 years in good health and CMV-seronegative. The CDR3 DNA reads as TGTGCCAGCAGCTTGGGGGCAGGGTCAGTCGAAGATGAGCAGTTCTTC. Protein: CASSLGAGSVEDEQFF.